The 10 T cell receptor beta chains below all came from one sample that was sequenced in a study of blood T cell repertoires in COVID-19. Method: immunoSEQ multiplex PCR; TCRdb's copy keeps in-frame clones and lacks some. Here the sample spans approximately 300,000 clones, 80% to 90% being singletons. Sequencing was carried out using PBMCs or T cells enriched from blood (not recorded which). The receptors were gathered from a woman in her 30s who had recovered from COVID-19.

J is TRBJ1-4 and V is TRBV3-1 (or the pseudogene TRBV3-2); D call uncertain. CDR1 and CDR2 (germline): LGHDT, YNNKEL (reference sequence). The CDR3 totals 15 residues. V lost 0 bases to trimming and J lost 2 bases, with 7 bases between them. This chain's CDR3 is CASSQDGGTNEKLFF. The CDR3 DNA follows: TGTGCCAGCAGCCAAGACGGCGGGACTAATGAAAAACTGTTTTTT.

The chain employs TRBV28 and TRBJ2-1; D remains unclear. The germline V gene encodes CDR1 MDHEN and CDR2 SYDVKM. The germline V and J ends were trimmed by 4 bases and 8 bases, with 9 bases remaining between them. The CDR3 length is 12 residues. For the CDR3, the DNA is TGTGCCAGCAGTTCCCGACATCATGAGCAGTTCTTC. Translation gives CASSSRHHEQFF.

The chain has TRBV5-4 and TRBJ2-7, with D possibly matching TRBD2 (7 bases). Germline V gene data show CDR1 as SGHNT and CDR2 as YYREEE (reference sequence). V was trimmed by 0 bases and J by 7 bases, leaving 23 bases between them. CDR3 length equals 17 residues. The CDR3 coding sequence is TGTGCCAGCAGCTTGGGTGCGGGGGCGAGGCGTAGCGGGGAGCAGTACTTC. This translates into CASSLGAGARRSGEQYF.

With regard to this clone: In the same sample, other DNA sequences code for this CDR3. The chain employs TRBV6-5 and TRBJ2-7; maybe TRBD1 (6 bases). Trimming stripped 1 base from V and 6 bases from J, with 10 bases between. CDR1 is MNHEY, CDR2 SVGAGI, per germline. This CDR3 comprises 13 residues. Written as DNA, the CDR3 is TGTGCCAGCAGTTACTACCAGGGGAGCGAGCAGTACTTC. It encodes CASSYYQGSEQYF.

This chain links TRBV7-2 with TRBJ2-7, with D perhaps matching TRBD1 (6 bases). Germline-derived CDR1 and CDR2 are SGHTA and FQGNSA. With 1 base removed from V and 1 base from J, the gap between germline ends came to 11 bases. The CDR3 runs 15 residues. The CDR3 spells CASSLGQGLSYEQYF. Here the CDR3 DNA reads TGTGCCAGCAGCTTAGGGCAGGGGTTATCCTACGAGCAGTACTTC.

V and J are TRBV30 and TRBJ2-7; D is possibly TRBD2 (6 bases). Germline values: CDR1 GTSNPN, CDR2 SVGIG (reference sequence). CDR3 length equals 14 residues. Trimming shortened V by 2 bases and J by 1 base, and 12 bases separated the two germline ends. CDR3: CAWSIGDLSYEQYF. CDR3 bases: TGTGCCTGGAGTATAGGGGACTTATCCTACGAGCAGTACTTC.

V gene TRBV19 combines with J gene TRBJ2-3; D is perhaps TRBD2 (5 bases). This CDR3 has 14 amino acids. V lost 3 bases to trimming and J lost 2 bases, with 9 bases between them. Germline V gene sequence: CDR1 LNHDA, CDR2 SQIVND (reference sequence). The CDR3 reads CASSIEGLTDTQYF. In nucleotides, the CDR3 is TGTGCCAGTAGTATTGAGGGCCTCACAGATACGCAGTATTTT.

This chain links TRBV15 with TRBJ2-1, with D unresolved. The ends were cut back, 0 bases at V and 6 bases at J, with 12 bases in the middle. The CDR3 has 15 amino acids. CDR1 is LNHNV, CDR2 YYDKDF, per germline (reference sequence). CDR3 region: CATSRDRLDPNEQFF. The CDR3 bases are TGTGCCACCAGCAGAGATAGACTTGACCCCAATGAGCAGTTCTTC.

V and J are TRBV3-1 (or the pseudogene TRBV3-2) and TRBJ2-5; the D gene is possibly TRBD2 (7 bases). This CDR3 region has 16 residues. Trimming cost V 2 bases and J 2 bases, with 15 bases left between them. Germline V gene lookup returns CDR1 LGHDT and CDR2 YNNKEL (reference sequence). In DNA, the CDR3 is TGTGCCAGCAGCCAACGGGGGGCGGGGGTTCAAGAGACCCAGTACTTC. Translation: CASSQRGAGVQETQYF.

In DNA, the CDR3 is TGTGCCAGCAGTTTATGGGCAGACGACCAGGACAGGGGGCTTGGCTACACCTTC. It codes for CASSLWADDQDRGLGYTF. The chain carries TRBV28 and TRBJ1-2, with TRBD1 matching over 11 bases. Germline loops: CDR1 MDHEN, CDR2 SYDVKM. CDR3 length: 18 residues. V lost 0 bases to trimming and J lost 7 bases; unmatched junction nucleotides: 13.